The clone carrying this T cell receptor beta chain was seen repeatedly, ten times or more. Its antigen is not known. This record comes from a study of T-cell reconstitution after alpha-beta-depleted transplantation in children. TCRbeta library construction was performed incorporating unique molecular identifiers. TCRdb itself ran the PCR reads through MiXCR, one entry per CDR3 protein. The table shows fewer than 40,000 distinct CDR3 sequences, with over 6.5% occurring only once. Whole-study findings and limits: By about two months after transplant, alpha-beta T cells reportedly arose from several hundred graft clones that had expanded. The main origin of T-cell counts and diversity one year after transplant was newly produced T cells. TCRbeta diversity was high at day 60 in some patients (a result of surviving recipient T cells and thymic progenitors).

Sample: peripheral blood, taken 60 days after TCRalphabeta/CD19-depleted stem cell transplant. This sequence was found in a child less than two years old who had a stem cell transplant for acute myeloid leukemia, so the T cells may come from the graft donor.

CDR3 in DNA: TGCAGCGTTGTGCCCCCGGGGACCGGGGAGCTGTTTTTT. Translation: CSVVPPGTGELFF. The chain joins TRBV29-1 to TRBJ2-2, with TRBD2 as a possible D gene (5 bases). Germline values: CDR1 SQVTM, CDR2 ANQGSEA. The V end was cut by 4 bases, the J end by 5 bases, with 11 bases between. The CDR3 is made up of 13 amino acids.